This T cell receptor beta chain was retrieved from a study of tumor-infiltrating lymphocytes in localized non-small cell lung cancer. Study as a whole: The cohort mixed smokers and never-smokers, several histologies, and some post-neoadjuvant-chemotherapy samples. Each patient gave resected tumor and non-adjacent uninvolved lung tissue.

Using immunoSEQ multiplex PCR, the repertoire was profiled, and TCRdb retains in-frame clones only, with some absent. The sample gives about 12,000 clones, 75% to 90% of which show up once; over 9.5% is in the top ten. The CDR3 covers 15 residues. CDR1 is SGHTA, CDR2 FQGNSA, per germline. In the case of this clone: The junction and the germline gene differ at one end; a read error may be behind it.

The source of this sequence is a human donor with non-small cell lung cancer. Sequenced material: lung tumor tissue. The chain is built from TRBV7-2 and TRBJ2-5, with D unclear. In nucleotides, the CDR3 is TGTGCCAGCAGCTTAGCGCCCTACAAGCAAGGGACCCAGTACTTC. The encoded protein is CASSLAPYKQGTQYF.